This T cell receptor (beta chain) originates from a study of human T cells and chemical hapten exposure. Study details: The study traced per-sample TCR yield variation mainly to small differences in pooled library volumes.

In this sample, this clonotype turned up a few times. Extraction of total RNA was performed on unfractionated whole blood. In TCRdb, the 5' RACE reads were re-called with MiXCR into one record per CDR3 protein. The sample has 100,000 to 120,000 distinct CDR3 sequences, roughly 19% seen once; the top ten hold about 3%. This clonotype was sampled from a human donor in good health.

The CDR3 region has the DNA TGTGCCAGCAGCCCCGCTAGCGGGCGTGCCCCCGAGCAGTACTTC. As protein: CASSPASGRAPEQYF. This chain joins TRBV3-1 and TRBJ2-7; 8 bases are a match to TRBD2. The CDR3 has 15 amino acids. Trimming cost V 4 bases and J 6 bases; bases outside gene matches: 11. CDR1 and CDR2 from the germline V gene are LGHDT and YNNKEL (reference sequence).